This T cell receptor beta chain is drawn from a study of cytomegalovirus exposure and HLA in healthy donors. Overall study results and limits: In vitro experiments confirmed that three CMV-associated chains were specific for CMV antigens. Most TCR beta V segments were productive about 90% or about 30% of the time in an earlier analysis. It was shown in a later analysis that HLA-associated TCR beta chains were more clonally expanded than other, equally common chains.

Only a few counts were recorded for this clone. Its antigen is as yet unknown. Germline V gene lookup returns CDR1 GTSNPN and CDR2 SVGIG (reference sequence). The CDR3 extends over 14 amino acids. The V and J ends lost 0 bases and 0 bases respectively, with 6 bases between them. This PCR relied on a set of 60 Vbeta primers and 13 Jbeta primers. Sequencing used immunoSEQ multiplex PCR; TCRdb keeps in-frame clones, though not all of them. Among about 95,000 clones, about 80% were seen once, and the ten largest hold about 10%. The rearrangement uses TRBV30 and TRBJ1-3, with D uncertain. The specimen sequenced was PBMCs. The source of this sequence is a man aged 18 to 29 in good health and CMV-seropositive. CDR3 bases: TGTGCCTGGAGTGTACGTAGCTCTGGAAACACCATATATTTT. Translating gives CAWSVRSSGNTIYF.